This T cell receptor beta chain was captured in a study of T cells in localized non-small cell lung cancer. Study results and caveats: Of the top 100 tumor clones, median around 60 were in adjacent lung, some 29 among its top 100.

Note on this clone: As yet, its antigen is unknown.

Data came from immunoSEQ multiplex PCR; TCRdb stores just in-frame clones and leaves some out. This sample yields about 6,800 clones, of which roughly 44% are seen a single time; less than 5% belongs to the top ten. The CDR3 is 17 residues long. The sequence derives from a man between 35 and 75 years old with stage I lung adenocarcinoma. This specimen consisted of lymph node tissue, obtained before any cancer treatment. This chain joins TRBV1 and TRBJ2-1; the table gives TRBD1 as D, unverified against the DNA. TRBV1 is designated a pseudogene. CDR3: CASSRQSGQGGVSEQFF. CDR3 nucleotides: TGCGCCAGCAGCCGACAATCAGGACAGGGAGGCGTCAGTGAGCAGTTCTTC.